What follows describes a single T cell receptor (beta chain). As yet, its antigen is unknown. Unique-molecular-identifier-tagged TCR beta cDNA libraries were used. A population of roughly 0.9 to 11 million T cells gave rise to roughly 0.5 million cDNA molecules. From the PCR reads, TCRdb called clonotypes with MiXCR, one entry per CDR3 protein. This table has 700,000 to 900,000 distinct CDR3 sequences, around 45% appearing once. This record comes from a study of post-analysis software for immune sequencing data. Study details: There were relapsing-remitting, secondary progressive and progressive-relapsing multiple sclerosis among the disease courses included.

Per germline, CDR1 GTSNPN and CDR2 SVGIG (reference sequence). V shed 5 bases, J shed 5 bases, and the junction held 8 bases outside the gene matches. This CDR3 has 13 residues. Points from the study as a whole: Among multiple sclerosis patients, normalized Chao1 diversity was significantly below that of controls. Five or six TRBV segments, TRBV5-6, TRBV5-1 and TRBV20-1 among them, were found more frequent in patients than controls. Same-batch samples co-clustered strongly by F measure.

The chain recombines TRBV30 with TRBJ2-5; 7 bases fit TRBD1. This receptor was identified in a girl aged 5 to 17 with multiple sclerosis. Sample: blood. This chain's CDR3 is CAWDRQGSETQYF. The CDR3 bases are TGTGCCTGGGACCGACAGGGAAGCGAGACCCAGTACTTC.